Described below is a single T cell receptor beta chain sequence and its context. The antigen remains unidentified. This specimen comes from a study of human T cells and chemical hapten exposure. Germline CDR1 and CDR2: LGHNA and YSLEER. Trimming left V 0 bases short and J 1 base short, with 14 bases between. The CDR3 runs to 17 residues. Time point reported: patch test 2, 6 weeks after DPC sensitization. Treatment described: therapeutic diphenylcyclopropenone sensitization with weekly scalp DPC. TCRdb fed the RACE reads into MiXCR, producing one record per CDR3 protein. The table records under 450,000 distinct CDR3 sequences, about 6% of them present only once. Findings and caveats of the study: Since the donors had alopecia, their immune response may not be the same as that of healthy people.

This clonotype was sampled from a woman aged 18-29 years with alopecia areata. Some clones in this sample may be carry-over from other donors' samples. The rearrangement joins TRBV4-3 to TRBJ2-3; unclear D gene. This specimen consisted of whole blood, obtained in connection with sensitization to the hapten diphenylcyclopropenone (DPC). The CDR3 nucleotides are TGCGCCAGCAGCCAAGATCAACGCCGGTTTGGCACAGATACGCAGTATTTT. Its protein is CASSQDQRRFGTDTQYF.